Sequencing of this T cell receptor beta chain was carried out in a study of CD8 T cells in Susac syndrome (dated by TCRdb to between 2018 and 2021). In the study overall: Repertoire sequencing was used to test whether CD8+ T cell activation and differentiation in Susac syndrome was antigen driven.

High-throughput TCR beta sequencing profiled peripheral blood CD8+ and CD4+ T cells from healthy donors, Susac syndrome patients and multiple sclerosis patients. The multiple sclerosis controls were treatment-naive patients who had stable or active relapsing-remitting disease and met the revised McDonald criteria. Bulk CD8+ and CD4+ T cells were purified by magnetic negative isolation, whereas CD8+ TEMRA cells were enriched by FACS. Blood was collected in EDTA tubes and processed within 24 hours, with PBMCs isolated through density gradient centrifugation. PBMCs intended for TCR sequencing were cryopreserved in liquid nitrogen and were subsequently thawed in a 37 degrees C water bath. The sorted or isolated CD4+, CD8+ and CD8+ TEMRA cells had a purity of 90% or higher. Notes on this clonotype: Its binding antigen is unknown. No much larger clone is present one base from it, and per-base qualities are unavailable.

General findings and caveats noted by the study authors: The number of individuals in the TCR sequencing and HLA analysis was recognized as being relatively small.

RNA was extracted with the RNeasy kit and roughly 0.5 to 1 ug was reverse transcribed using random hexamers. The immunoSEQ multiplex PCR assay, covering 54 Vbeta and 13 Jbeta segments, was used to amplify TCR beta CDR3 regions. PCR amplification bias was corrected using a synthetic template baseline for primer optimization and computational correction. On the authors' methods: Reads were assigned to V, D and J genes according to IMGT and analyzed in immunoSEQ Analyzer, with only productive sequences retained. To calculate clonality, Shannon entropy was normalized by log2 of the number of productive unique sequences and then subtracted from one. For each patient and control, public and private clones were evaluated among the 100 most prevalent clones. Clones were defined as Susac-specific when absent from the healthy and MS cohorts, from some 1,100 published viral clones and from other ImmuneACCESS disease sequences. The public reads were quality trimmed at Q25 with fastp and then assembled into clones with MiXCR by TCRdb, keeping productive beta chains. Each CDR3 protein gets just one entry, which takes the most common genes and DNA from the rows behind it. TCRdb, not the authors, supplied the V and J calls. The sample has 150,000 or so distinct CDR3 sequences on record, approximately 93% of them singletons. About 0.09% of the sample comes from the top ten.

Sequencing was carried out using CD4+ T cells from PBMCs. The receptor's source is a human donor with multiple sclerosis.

The bases are TGTGCCAGCAGCTTAGCTGGGAATGGAGGTGAGCAGTTCTTC. Its protein product is CASSLAGNGGEQFF. This chain joins TRBV7-9 to TRBJ2-1, and possibly TRBD2, on 5 matching bases. Counted from cysteine to phenylalanine, this CDR3 has 14 amino acids. Only CDR3 DNA remains: 42 bases, in frame from the first base. V is clipped by 0 bases and J by 9 bases, and the sequence between their germline boundaries is 12 bases long. CDR1 and CDR2 are drawn from the germline V gene (reference sequence): SEHNR, FQNEAQ.